The source of this TCR beta chain is a study of shared clonotypes between healthy human individuals (dated by TCRdb to about 2020). Broadly, across the study: Three men and a couple of women, aged 18 to 49 years, made up the cohort. Per donor, three plates each were used for CD4 naive and CD4 memory, two for CD8 naive, and one for CD8 memory. To estimate repertoire size and how much clonotypes are shared between individuals, the study performed deep sequencing of blood TCR repertoires from roughly five healthy adults. Libraries were prepared and TCR repertoires were sequenced by different laboratories using diverse techniques, in order to increase sequencing depth and limit assay-specific biases. Per donor, leukapheresis produced somewhere between about 0.8 and 9 billion PBMCs.

The donors were healthy, HIV-negative adults who had no recently reported acute infections or vaccinations. All donors were Caucasian adults living in Nashville, Tennessee, USA. CD4+ T cells were enriched by magnetic negative selection, after which naive cells were positively selected on CD45RA and the negative fraction was taken as the memory subset. Blood was obtained by leukapheresis, after which PBMCs were separated by Ficoll-Histopaque density gradient centrifugation and cryopreserved in liquid nitrogen vapor phase. Analytical flow cytometry was used to check the purity and quantity of each magnetically sorted T cell population. Genomic DNA was isolated from every sorted fraction and measured by UV absorbance on a Nanodrop 2000c. The CDR3 runs 13 residues from the cysteine to the phenylalanine. Of all the DNA, just the CDR3 is kept, 39 bases in frame from base 1. Per the germline V gene (reference sequence), LNHNV is the CDR1 and YYDKDF is the CDR2. At the junction V is shortened by 0 bases and J by 3 bases, with 6 bases in between.

Overall study outcomes, separate from this receptor: Sampling was limited to blood, and TCR repertoires in tissue likely differ from TCR repertoires in blood. Rarefaction of sorted-subset datasets indicated incomplete sequencing despite the large sequencing depth. The genetic and exposure-history diversity represented was limited by the small number of donors. Compared with non-shared clonotypes, clonotypes shared by all four sorted-subset donors had higher generation probabilities. Pairwise subsampling led to the expectation that sequencing depth would affect the degree of clonotype sharing among donors. Sharing across a handful of donors was observed for around 5% of naive CD4, under 4% of naive CD8, roughly 2.4% of memory CD4, and roughly 0.43% of memory CD8 clonotypes. Naive subsets generally had larger estimated clonotype richness than memory subsets.

Using the deep immunoSEQ assay, multiplex PCR amplified TCR CDR3 regions from genomic DNA. For each cell subset, the extracted genomic DNA was distributed evenly across all wells of several immunoSEQ 96-well plates, and each plate served as one replicate. For sorted subsets, 200 ng of genomic DNA, equivalent to about 30,000 T cell genomes, went into each replicate PCR. The purified libraries were quantified using a Qubit 3.0 fluorometer, sized with a Bioanalyzer 2100, and then quantified again using the KAPA Library Quantification kit. Every immunoSEQ 96-well plate was sequenced on a separate single-read 150-cycle Illumina NextSeq 550 flow cell. From the authors' description of their analysis: Because only junctional sequences without quality scores were contained in the immunoSEQ output, filtering matching that applied to full-length reads could not be performed. To assign V/J genes and CDR3, sequences were annotated against IMGT germline references using PyIR, a Python wrapper for IgBLAST v1.9. Reads were filtered out if the reads had weak V/J assignments (E-value above 1e-6), no CDR3, stop codons, out-of-frame junctions, or ambiguous translated residues. V3J clonotypes were defined as sequences sharing the same inferred V gene, J gene, and CDR3 amino acid sequence. To compute the percentage overlap between repertoires, the number of shared unique clonotypes was divided by the size of the smaller repertoire. Three approaches were used to assess repertoire richness: RTK rarefaction, the Chao1 estimator, and Recon v2.1 estimates of unobserved clonotypes. OLGA was used to compute generation probabilities for all TCRbeta clonotypes that the gDNA method yielded from a few donors. This immuneACCESS table, as held by TCRdb, lists in-frame sequences with V and J called but not all clones. Of the missing ones, under half trace to an unresolved V gene in checked studies; the others have no known cause. V, J and clone size are those of that table, while D and trimming were read from the DNA. This sample lists nearly 1,000,000 clones; approximately 80% were detected once. The ten largest clones take up approximately 1.5% of the sample.

As concerns this clone: Its antigen is unknown. No per-base quality is available; no much larger clone lies one base away. The identical CDR3 is also encoded by other nucleotide sequences in the sample.

The receptor's source is a man between 18 and 29 years old in good health. Recombination joined TRBV15 with TRBJ2-7, with an unclear D gene assignment. Sequenced: memory CD4+ T cells sorted from blood. According to the study, the label for this sample's cell subset or site signals: CD45RA-negative fraction. At the DNA level, the sequence is TGTGCCACCAGCAGAGATATAGGCTACGAGCAGTACTTC. This codes for CATSRDIGYEQYF.